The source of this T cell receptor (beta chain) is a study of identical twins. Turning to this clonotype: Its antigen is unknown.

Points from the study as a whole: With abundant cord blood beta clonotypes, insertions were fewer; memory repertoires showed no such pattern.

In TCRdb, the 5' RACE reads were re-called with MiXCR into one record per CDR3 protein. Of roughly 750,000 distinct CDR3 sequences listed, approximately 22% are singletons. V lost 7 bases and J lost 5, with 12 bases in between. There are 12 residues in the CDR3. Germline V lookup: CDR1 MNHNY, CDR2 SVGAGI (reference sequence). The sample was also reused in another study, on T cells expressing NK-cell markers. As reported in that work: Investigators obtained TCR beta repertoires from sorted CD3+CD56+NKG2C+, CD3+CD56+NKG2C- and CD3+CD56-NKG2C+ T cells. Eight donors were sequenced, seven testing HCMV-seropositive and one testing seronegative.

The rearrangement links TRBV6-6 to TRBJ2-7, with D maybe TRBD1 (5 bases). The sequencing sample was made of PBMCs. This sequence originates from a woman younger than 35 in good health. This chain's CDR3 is CASKGAGNEQYF. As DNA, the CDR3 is TGTGCCAGCAAGGGCGCAGGGAACGAGCAGTACTTC.